This T cell receptor beta chain was retrieved from a study of identical twins. Every sampled donor was Caucasian and healthy. The study's findings and limits: Twin-shared out-of-frame alpha sequences were enriched for low generation probability.

The CDR3 consists of 13 residues. Trimming removed 3 bases at V and 1 base at J, with 6 bases between. CDR1 is SQVTM, CDR2 ANQGSEA, per germline. One entry per CDR3 protein results from TCRdb running MiXCR on the 5' RACE reads. The sample shows roughly 700,000 distinct CDR3 sequences, about 9.4% of them seen only once. This clonotype has at least ten counts. The antigen remains undetermined. These data also featured in a second study, about yellow fever vaccine responses in identical twins. From that report: Reportedly, twins' vaccine T cell responses looked partly convergent and partly personalized.

Sequences were obtained from PBMCs. The V call is TRBV29-1, the J call TRBJ2-2, with unresolved D. This receptor was taken from a woman between 18 and 30 years old in good health. The CDR3, as DNA: TGCAGCGTTGATCTAGAGAACACCGGGGAGCTGTTTTTT. This encodes CSVDLENTGELFF.